This T cell receptor beta chain was observed in a study of T cell responses to AZD1222 COVID-19 vaccine. Per the germline V gene, CDR1 is LNHDA and CDR2 is SQIVND (reference sequence). There are 15 residues in the CDR3. Trimming pared 5 bases from V and 5 bases from J, leaving 18 bases between. TCRdb keeps only in-frame clones here, not all; method: immunoSEQ multiplex PCR. This table holds roughly 91,000 clones, about 85% found once. The receptor comes from an adult in good health. The sample in question was peripheral blood, obtained on day 0 of AZD1222 vaccination. J is TRBJ1-2 and V is TRBV19, with a weak D call TRBD1 (6 bases). The CDR3 nucleotides are TGTGCCAGTAGTGTTAACAGGGCGGGGACTTATGGCTACACCTTC. This encodes CASSVNRAGTYGYTF.